This T cell receptor beta chain appears in the sequencing data of a study of blood T cell repertoires in COVID-19. In the source study's methods: Cell counts per sample came from amplifying reference gene primers. The table came from immunoSEQ multiplex PCR; TCRdb's copy has only in-frame clones and leaves some out. V and J calls and clone size are those listed in that table; D and trimming were worked out from the DNA. This sample carries around 400,000 clones, approximately 90% of them seen once, and the ten largest clones take 1.4% to 1.5%. V was clipped by 3 bases and J by 9 bases; unmatched bases: 5. The CDR3 spans 13 residues. In germline, CDR1 is SQVTM, CDR2 ANQGSEA.

The material sequenced was PBMCs or T cells enriched from blood (not recorded which). The chain couples TRBV29-1 to TRBJ2-1, with TRBD2 identical over 10 bases. This sequence originates from a woman aged 18 to 35 who had been exposed to COVID-19. The CDR3 reads CSVDKRGGTEQFF. In DNA, the CDR3 is TGCAGCGTTGATAAGCGGGGGGGCACTGAGCAGTTCTTC.